These 28 T cell receptor beta chains were all obtained from the same sample, sequenced in a study of CD4 T cells in relation to SARS-CoV-2 and coronaviruses. This table comes from immunoSEQ multiplex PCR, and its TCRdb copy is limited to in-frame clones, with some not included. The sample gives about 21,000 clones, roughly 80% of which show up once; 16% is in the top ten. Unexposed donor CD4+ T cells date from about 2011-2018, before the COVID-19 pandemic. After approximately 10 days of culture, CD4+ T cells were isolated. Their antigens are not known. What was sequenced was CD4+ T cells from PBMCs, cultured in vitro. The receptors stem from a human donor in good health.

This chain uses TRBV9 with TRBJ2-3; TRBD2 aligns across 9 bases. V dropped 0 bases and J dropped 2; count of bases not matched to a gene: 4. The CDR3 has 16 residues. Germline CDR1 is SGDLS and CDR2 is YYNGEE. In DNA form, the CDR3 reads TGTGCCAGCAGCGTAGCGGCTAGCGGGAACACAGATACGCAGTATTTT. Its protein is CASSVAASGNTDTQYF.

This clone was seen a handful of times. The chain is built from TRBV6-6 and TRBJ1-1; D is ambiguous. This CDR3 region has 14 residues. Trimming left V 0 bases short and J 1 base short, with 6 bases between. Germline V gene lookup returns CDR1 MNHNY and CDR2 SVGAGI (reference sequence). The CDR3 reads CASSYSGRNTEAFF. The DNA for the CDR3 is TGTGCCAGCAGTTACTCGGGCAGGAACACTGAAGCTTTCTTT.

The chain couples TRBV2 to TRBJ1-2; possibly TRBD1 for D (6 bases). This CDR3 has 13 amino acids. Germline CDR1 is SNHLY and CDR2 is FYNNEI. V was cut by 7 bases and J by 4 bases, with 13 bases left in between. The DNA for the CDR3 is TGTGCCAGCAACGGGGGCTTTGCCTATGGCTACACCTTC. This codes for CASNGGFAYGYTF. Drawing the rest from reference TRBV2 and TRBJ1-2, the complete variable domain is EPEVTQTPSHQVTQMGQEVILRCVPISNHLYFYWYRQILGQKVEFLVSFYNNEISEKSEIFDDQFSVERPDGSNFTLKIRSTKLEDSAMYFCASNGGFAYGYTFGSGTRLTVV.

V usage is TRBV19 and J usage is TRBJ2-4; D may be TRBD2 (5 bases). Trimming removed 8 bases from V and 12 bases from J, with 17 bases in between. Per germline, CDR1 LNHDA and CDR2 SQIVND (reference sequence). The CDR3 extends over 12 amino acids. As DNA, the CDR3 is TGTGCCAGTGGTCCCAAACGAGGGTCTCAGTACTTC. This gives the protein CASGPKRGSQYF.

This chain connects TRBV2 to TRBJ2-1; 7 bases agree with TRBD1. Germline CDR1 is SNHLY and CDR2 is FYNNEI. This CDR3 is 14 amino acids long. Trimming took 3 bases from V and 8 from J; bases not matched to a gene: 7. CDR3 amino acids: CASSESTGYYEQFF. The CDR3 DNA is TGTGCCAGCAGTGAGTCGACAGGGTACTATGAGCAGTTCTTC.

In its sample, this clone ranks as large. This sequence joins TRBV19 and TRBJ2-1; 10 nucleotides line up with TRBD2. Trimming cost V 6 bases and J 2 bases; bases outside gene matches: 7. The CDR3 is 16 residues long. Germline V gives CDR1 LNHDA, CDR2 SQIVND (reference sequence). This CDR3 reads CASRRAGGLTYNEQFF. The CDR3 region has the DNA TGTGCCAGTAGGAGAGCGGGAGGGCTAACCTACAATGAGCAGTTCTTC.

The rearrangement uses TRBV12-3 or TRBV12-4 and TRBJ2-2, with D possibly TRBD2 on 5 matching bases. V gave up 5 bases and J gave up 8 bases, with 9 bases separating them. The CDR3 runs 12 residues. This CDR3 reads CASSRTRGELFF. The CDR3 DNA reads TGTGCCAGCAGTAGAACTAGAGGGGAGCTGTTTTTT.

V gene TRBV19 combines with J gene TRBJ2-5; D gene unclear. Germline values: CDR1 LNHDA, CDR2 SQIVND (reference sequence). V shed 3 bases and J shed 7 bases, with 12 bases lying between them. The CDR3 extends over 13 amino acids. CDR3 residues: CASSISQPGTQYF. The CDR3 nucleotides are TGTGCCAGTAGTATCTCACAACCTGGGACCCAGTACTTC.

The chain recombines TRBV5-1 with TRBJ2-2; D remains ambiguous. Germline CDR1 SGHRS, CDR2 YFSETQ. Deletions cut 4 bases from V and 1 base from J, with 8 bases between. The CDR3 has 14 residues. CDR3 sequence: CASSPDGNTGELFF. The CDR3 DNA sequence: TGCGCCAGCAGCCCTGACGGGAACACCGGGGAGCTGTTTTTT.

About this clone itself: This specimen includes other DNA sequences encoding the same CDR3. V usage is TRBV19 and J usage is TRBJ2-7; perhaps TRBD1 as D (5 bases). The CDR3 extends over 14 amino acids. Germline CDR1 reads LNHDA; CDR2 reads SQIVND (reference sequence). Trimming removed 3 bases from V and 0 bases from J, with 9 bases in between. The CDR3 DNA follows: TGTGCCAGTAGTATGGGGCAGGGCTCCTACGAGCAGTACTTC. Translating it yields CASSMGQGSYEQYF.

A single count supports this clone. The chain uses TRBV2 and TRBJ1-6; TRBD1 aligns across 8 bases. The CDR3 contains 16 residues. V gave up 3 bases and J gave up 4 bases; unmatched junction bases: 5. Germline V gives CDR1 SNHLY, CDR2 FYNNEI. CDR3 bases: TGTGCCAGCAGTGATACCCACAGGGGGTATAATTCACCCCTCCACTTT. Amino acids: CASSDTHRGYNSPLHF.

The chain links TRBV7-9 to TRBJ1-6; D gene ambiguous. The CDR3 runs 13 residues. Germline CDR1 is SEHNR and CDR2 is FQNEAQ (reference sequence). Trimming took 5 bases from V and 7 from J, leaving 9 bases between them. The DNA for the CDR3 is TGTGCCAGCAGCCCGCCCGGCAATTCACCCCTCCACTTT. Its protein product is CASSPPGNSPLHF.

The rearrangement uses TRBV4-1 and TRBJ2-3, with 7 bases matching TRBD1. The CDR3 totals 15 residues. Germline V gives CDR1 MGHRA, CDR2 YSYEKL. Trimming at V came to 3 bases and at J to 1 base, leaving 4 bases not matched to a gene. The CDR3, as DNA: TGCGCCAGCAGCCAGTCTGGACAGGGCACAGATACGCAGTATTTT. Protein: CASSQSGQGTDTQYF.

This chain connects TRBV5-4 to TRBJ1-2, with D maybe TRBD1 (6 bases). The V end lost 4 bases, the J end lost 4 bases, and 11 bases lay between the germline ends. The CDR3 runs to 13 residues. Germline lookup yields CDR1 SGHNT and CDR2 YYREEE (reference sequence). CDR3 sequence: CASSTGDIYGYTF. The CDR3 DNA sequence: TGTGCCAGCAGCACCGGGGACATCTATGGCTACACCTTC. Based on the CDR3 plus reference TRBV5-4 and TRBJ1-2, the full variable domain is ETGVTQSPTHLIKTRGQQVTLRCSSQSGHNTVSWYQQALGQGPQFIFQYYREEENGRGNFPPRFSGLQFPNYSSELNVNALELDDSALYLCASSTGDIYGYTFGSGTRLTVV.

J is TRBJ2-1 and V is TRBV4-1; TRBD1 is a possible D gene (6 bases). The germline gives CDR1 MGHRA, CDR2 YSYEKL. Trimming shortened V by 0 bases and J by 4 bases, and 13 bases separated the two germline ends. The CDR3 is 16 residues long. CDR3 in amino acids: CASSQDEGVGYNEQFF. Written as DNA, the CDR3 is TGCGCCAGCAGCCAAGATGAGGGGGTAGGTTACAATGAGCAGTTCTTC.

The chain carries TRBV5-4 and TRBJ2-3, with 9 bases that match TRBD2. This CDR3 contains 16 residues. Losses at the gene ends were 2 bases for V and 3 bases for J; bases not matched to a gene: 7. Germline lookup yields CDR1 SGHNT and CDR2 YYREEE (reference sequence). The CDR3 sequence: CASSFKREAGTDTQYF. The CDR3 DNA reads as TGTGCCAGCAGCTTTAAGCGGGAGGCAGGTACAGATACGCAGTATTTT.

This chain joins TRBV10-3 and TRBJ2-5; 8 bases match TRBD1. The CDR3 has 15 amino acids. V gave up 5 bases and J gave up 4 bases; unmatched junction bases: 9. The germline V gene has CDR1 ENHRY and CDR2 SYGVKD. The CDR3 DNA is TGTGCCATCAGTCAGGGAAATACAGGGGGAGAGACCCAGTACTTC. Translated, it gives CAISQGNTGGETQYF.

The chain carries TRBV18 and TRBJ2-7; TRBD1 matches at 11 bases. The germline V gene encodes CDR1 KGHSH and CDR2 LQKENI. CDR3 length: 14 residues. The ends lost 6 bases at V and 0 bases at J; junction bases unmatched: 1. The CDR3 reads CASSDRGHSYEQYF. For the CDR3, the DNA is TGTGCCAGCTCGGACAGGGGGCACTCCTACGAGCAGTACTTC.

The chain has TRBV9 and TRBJ1-1, with TRBD1 identical over 9 bases. Germline lookup yields CDR1 SGDLS and CDR2 YYNGEE. V shed 6 bases, J shed 5 bases, and the junction held 8 bases outside the gene matches. The CDR3 extends over 14 amino acids. DNA for the CDR3: TGTGCCAGCACCGGCAACAGGGGGCTAACTGAAGCTTTCTTT. It is translated as CASTGNRGLTEAFF.

The chain couples TRBV9 to TRBJ1-3; D may be TRBD1 (5 bases). Germline CDR1 SGDLS, CDR2 YYNGEE. V was pared by 3 bases and J by 4 bases, with 17 bases between. The CDR3 spans 16 residues. CDR3 in DNA: TGTGCCAGCAGCGCCGCGGCCGGGGCGCAAGGAAACACCATATATTTT. Residues: CASSAAAGAQGNTIYF.

The V and J genes are TRBV19 and TRBJ2-7; TRBD1 agrees at 7 bases. This CDR3 is built from 13 residues. Germline CDR1 and CDR2: LNHDA and SQIVND (reference sequence). V lost 4 bases, J lost 9 bases, and 9 bases stayed unmatched. CDR3 sequence: CASSTQGNPGQYF. The CDR3, as DNA: TGTGCCAGTAGTACACAGGGGAACCCAGGGCAGTACTTC.

The gene calls are TRBV5-4 and TRBJ2-2; 10 bases are a match to TRBD1. CDR1 is SGHNT and CDR2 is YYREEE in the germline V gene (reference sequence). There are 16 residues in the CDR3. V lost 3 bases, J lost 5 bases, and 7 bases stayed unmatched. The CDR3 loop reads CASSWGQGSWTGELFF. DNA of the CDR3: TGTGCCAGCAGCTGGGGACAGGGGAGTTGGACCGGGGAGCTGTTTTTT.

The chain is built from TRBV18 and TRBJ2-5; 10 positions agree with TRBD1. V was clipped by 3 bases and J by 5 bases; unmatched bases: 6. CDR1 is KGHSH and CDR2 is LQKENI in the germline V gene. The CDR3 loop spans 15 amino acids. The CDR3 is CASSPGTGEYETQYF. The CDR3 DNA reads as TGTGCCAGCTCACCCGGGACAGGGGAGTATGAGACCCAGTACTTC.

This chain uses TRBV27 with TRBJ1-1; the D gene is possibly TRBD1 (6 bases). This CDR3 has 14 amino acids. Germline V gene data show CDR1 as MNHEY and CDR2 as SMNVEV (reference sequence). V was shortened by 1 base and J by 4 bases, with 10 bases between the two germline ends. The CDR3 spells CASSLFQGLTEAFF. In DNA, the CDR3 is TGTGCCAGCAGTTTATTTCAGGGGCTCACTGAAGCTTTCTTT.

The gene calls are TRBV19 and TRBJ1-2; TRBD1 might be the D (5 bases). CDR1 and CDR2 (germline): LNHDA, SQIVND (reference sequence). CDR3 size: 15 residues. Trimming removed 5 bases from V and 4 bases from J, with 17 bases in between. The DNA for the CDR3 is TGTGCCAGTAGTCAGGGCGAACACCGGCTCTATGGCTACACCTTC. It encodes CASSQGEHRLYGYTF.

The chain uses TRBV3-1 (or the pseudogene TRBV3-2) and TRBJ2-3; TRBD1 matches 7 bases. V was clipped by 5 bases and J by 1 base; unmatched bases: 9. The CDR3 has 16 amino acids. CDR1 is LGHDT, CDR2 YNNKEL, per germline (reference sequence). The CDR3 loop reads CASSSGQALRTDTQYF. The CDR3 nucleotides read TGTGCCAGCAGCTCCGGACAGGCCTTACGCACAGATACGCAGTATTTT.

The chain couples TRBV27 to TRBJ1-2, with D unclear. CDR1 and CDR2 (germline): MNHEY, SMNVEV (reference sequence). Trimming took off 2 bases at V and 0 bases at J, with 10 bases between the two ends. This CDR3 has 15 residues. DNA for the CDR3: TGTGCCAGCAGTTTAGGGCGCGGGTCTAACTATGGCTACACCTTC. It encodes CASSLGRGSNYGYTF.

This clone is categorized as large. V is TRBV7-9 and J is TRBJ1-2; tentatively, D is TRBD1 (6 bases). V was cut by 1 base and J by 1 base, with 10 bases left in between. The CDR3 is made up of 15 amino acids. In germline, CDR1 is SEHNR, CDR2 FQNEAQ (reference sequence). In DNA, the CDR3 is TGTGCCAGCAGCTTAGGAAAGGGGGATAACTATGGCTACACCTTC. Translation: CASSLGKGDNYGYTF.